The next 9 T cell receptor beta chains were all read from a single sample in a study of T cells after yellow fever vaccination. TCRdb reprocessed the 5' RACE reads via MiXCR and lists one record per CDR3 protein. The data contain a few hundred thousand distinct CDR3 sequences, 4% of them singletons. The sample was PBMCs, taken 5 days after the yellow fever booster vaccination. These receptors all come from a man between 18 and 29 years old who received the YFV17D yellow fever vaccine.

This clonotype was found a few times. This chain joins TRBV6-6 and TRBJ2-5; D might be TRBD1 (6 bases). The V end lost 5 bases, the J end lost 5 bases, and 18 bases lay between the germline ends. CDR3 size: 15 residues. Germline V gives CDR1 MNHNY, CDR2 SVGAGI (reference sequence). CDR3 in DNA: TGTGCCAGCAGTACAGGGCGGGTTGTAAGGGAGACCCAGTACTTC. Its protein product is CASSTGRVVRETQYF.

The chain is built from TRBV3-1 and TRBJ1-1, with D maybe TRBD1 (6 bases). Germline values: CDR1 LGHDT, CDR2 YNNKEL (reference sequence). The CDR3 extends over 14 amino acids. The V gene lost 6 bases and the J gene lost 1 base, with 12 bases spanning the gap. In DNA, the CDR3 is TGTGCCAGCAGATTTACAGGGTGGAACACTGAAGCTTTCTTT. Protein: CASRFTGWNTEAFF.

This clonotype was seen ten or more times. The chain joins TRBV7-9 to TRBJ2-3; TRBD2 might be the D (6 bases). Between the trimmed V and J ends, which lost 1 base and 5 bases, there was a span of 13 bases. This CDR3 is 15 amino acids long. Germline CDR1 and CDR2: SEHNR and FQNEAQ (reference sequence). For the CDR3, the DNA is TGTGCCAGCAGCTTAGAGTCGACTAGGGAAGATACGCAGTATTTT. Residues: CASSLESTREDTQYF.

The rearrangement uses TRBV6-5 and TRBJ2-3; a possible D gene is TRBD2 (5 bases). Germline CDR1 is MNHEY and CDR2 is SVGAGI. The germline V and J ends were trimmed by 6 bases and 6 bases, with 16 bases remaining between them. The length of the CDR3 is 14 residues. The CDR3, as DNA: TGTGCCAGCAGAAATAGGAGAGAGGGCGATACGCAGTATTTT. Its translation: CASRNRREGDTQYF.

This clonotype was seen ten or more times. The chain has TRBV6-6 and TRBJ2-1; D remains ambiguous. The V and J ends lost 1 base and 1 base respectively, with 5 bases between them. The CDR3 runs 14 residues. Looked up from germline, CDR1 is MNHNY and CDR2 is SVGAGI (reference sequence). CDR3 DNA: TGTGCCAGCAGTTACTTTGAGTCCTACAATGAGCAGTTCTTC. Amino acids: CASSYFESYNEQFF.

Only a few counts were recorded for this clonotype. J is TRBJ2-3 and V is TRBV7-2, with 8 bases matching TRBD2. Looked up from germline, CDR1 is SGHTA and CDR2 is FQGNSA. J gave up 6 bases and V 3 bases, and 8 bases lay outside the gene matches. The length of the CDR3 is 15 residues. The CDR3 spells CASSLDLAGTDTQYF. The CDR3 nucleotides are TGTGCCAGCAGCTTGGACTTAGCGGGGACCGATACGCAGTATTTT.

This clonotype was recorded many times. The chain combines TRBV5-8 with TRBJ2-1, with D hard to call. V was pared by 6 bases and J by 10 bases, with 11 bases between. The CDR3 runs to 11 residues. Per the germline V gene, CDR1 is SGHTS and CDR2 is YDEGEE. CDR3 DNA sequence: TGTGCCAGCACACCCCGGCGGGAGCAGTTCTTC. Its translation is CASTPRREQFF.

The table lists this clonotype with many counts. The rearrangement joins TRBV7-2 to TRBJ2-1; D tentatively fits TRBD1 or TRBD2 (5 bases each). Trimming took 5 bases from V and 7 from J, leaving 18 bases between them. This CDR3 is 15 amino acids long. The germline gives CDR1 SGHTA, CDR2 FQGNSA. The CDR3 protein is CASSVPGAQANEQFF. The CDR3 bases are TGTGCCAGCAGCGTGCCCGGGGCCCAAGCTAATGAGCAGTTCTTC.

The sample holds many counts of this clonotype. This chain uses TRBV20-1 with TRBJ1-3, with a tentative D call TRBD1 (5 bases). V lost 6 bases and J 3 bases, leaving 18 bases between the germline ends. The CDR3 is 15 amino acids. The germline gives CDR1 DFQATT, CDR2 SNEGSKA (reference sequence). CDR3 protein: CSARDGGAFGNTIYF. The CDR3 DNA reads as TGCAGTGCCAGGGACGGCGGGGCCTTTGGAAACACCATATATTTT.